Each of the 18 T cell receptor beta chains below was sequenced from the same sample in a study of response to subunit inactivated influenza vaccine. Each CDR3 protein gets one entry after TCRdb re-called the RT-PCR reads with MiXCR. The repertoire has over 300,000 distinct CDR3 sequences, about a fifth of them found once; the top ten carry roughly 10%. The sequenced sample was PBMCs from blood, obtained less than 22 months after vaccination. These receptors originate from a man aged 45-69 years who received an inactivated influenza vaccine.

The V and J genes are TRBV20-1 and TRBJ1-5; D unresolved. V was clipped by 6 bases and J by 4 bases, with 19 bases between them. CDR3 length equals 15 residues. Germline V CDR1 and CDR2: DFQATT, SNEGSKA (reference sequence). As DNA, the CDR3 is TGCAGTGCCCGTGAGGGTGGGCGCCTAAATCAGCCCCAGCATTTT. Residues: CSAREGGRLNQPQHF.

This clonotype was observed a single time. The J gene is TRBJ2-1, the V gene TRBV24-1, with TRBD1 matching over 10 bases. V shed 7 bases and J 1 base; nucleotides not matched to a gene: 9. From germline, CDR1 is KGHDR and CDR2 SFDVKD. The CDR3 length is 17 residues. CDR3 sequence reads: CATRGRTGQGSYNEQFF. DNA for the CDR3: TGTGCCACCAGAGGTCGTACGGGACAGGGGTCCTACAATGAGCAGTTCTTC.

The sample holds a few counts of this clonotype. The chain uses TRBV6-2 or TRBV6-3 and TRBJ1-2; no clear D gene. Germline CDR1 and CDR2: MNHEY and SVGEGT. The germline V and J ends were trimmed by 6 bases and 1 base, with 15 bases remaining between them. The CDR3 contains 15 residues. CDR3 amino acids: CASSLAGRNNYGYTF. The CDR3 DNA reads as TGTGCCAGCAGCCTAGCCGGACGGAATAACTATGGCTACACCTTC.

This clonotype appeared many times. The J gene is TRBJ1-2, the V gene TRBV12-3 or TRBV12-4; 9 bases are shared with TRBD1. J lost 8 bases, V lost 6 bases, and 10 bases had no gene match. The CDR3 loop spans 14 amino acids. DNA of the CDR3: TGTGCCAGCAGCCCGGGACAGGGAAGGCGCGGCTACACCTTC. As protein: CASSPGQGRRGYTF.

This clonotype showed up just once. The chain uses TRBV30 and TRBJ2-5; 10 bases match TRBD2. V dropped 0 bases and J dropped 5; count of bases not matched to a gene: 9. CDR1 is GTSNPN, CDR2 SVGIG, per germline (reference sequence). The CDR3 consists of 16 residues. The chain's CDR3 is CAWSVGSGGARETQYF. CDR3 bases: TGTGCCTGGAGTGTAGGAAGCGGGGGGGCCAGGGAGACCCAGTACTTC.

This clonotype occurred a few times. This chain joins TRBV5-8 and TRBJ1-5; D not resolved. From germline, CDR1 is SGHTS and CDR2 YDEGEE. This CDR3 is built from 15 residues. The ends were cut back, 4 bases at V and 1 base at J, with 12 bases in the middle. In DNA, the CDR3 is TGTGCCAGCAGCCGCCTTCTCGGAAGCAATCAGCCCCAGCATTTT. Its protein is CASSRLLGSNQPQHF.

This clonotype was detected many times. This chain links TRBV10-3 with TRBJ1-5; D gene uncertain. V dropped 6 bases and J dropped 3 bases, with 6 bases sitting between them. The CDR3 consists of 12 residues. CDR1 is ENHRY and CDR2 is SYGVKD in the germline V gene. CDR3 bases: TGTGCCATCAGCGACAACAATCAGCCCCAGCATTTT. Translation: CAISDNNQPQHF.

The chain uses TRBV24-1 and TRBJ2-2; no firm D call. This CDR3 region has 14 residues. Germline-derived CDR1 and CDR2 are KGHDR and SFDVKD. Trimming removed 3 bases from V and 5 bases from J, with 9 bases in between. CDR3 residues: CATSDPTVTGELFF. CDR3 sequence (DNA): TGTGCCACCAGTGATCCCACAGTTACCGGGGAGCTGTTTTTT.

The rearrangement links TRBV5-1 to TRBJ2-7; 8 positions match TRBD1. The CDR3 totals 15 residues. Germline V lookup: CDR1 SGHRS, CDR2 YFSETQ. The V segment lost 4 bases and the J segment 4 bases; nucleotides outside the gene matches: 10. Here the CDR3 DNA reads TGCGCCAGCAGCACGGGACAGGTTTTGGGATACGAGCAGTACTTC. Protein: CASSTGQVLGYEQYF.

The V gene is TRBV20-1, the J gene TRBJ2-1; 9 bases align to TRBD2. Trimming at V came to 1 base and at J to 5 bases, leaving 24 bases not matched to a gene. The length of the CDR3 is 21 residues. Germline CDR1 reads DFQATT; CDR2 reads SNEGSKA (reference sequence). The CDR3 sequence: CSARGGVGGGFLAGVNNEQFF. In nucleotides, the CDR3 is TGCAGTGCTAGAGGCGGGGTGGGAGGGGGCTTCTTAGCGGGAGTAAACAATGAGCAGTTCTTC.

The rearrangement links TRBV6-2 or TRBV6-3 to TRBJ2-7; 8 bases are shared with TRBD1. Germline assignment: CDR1 MNHEY and CDR2 SVGEGT. This CDR3 region has 15 residues. The V and J ends lost 4 bases and 7 bases, in that order; junction bases with no gene match: 12. The CDR3 nucleotides read TGTGCCAGCAGTTTGTACTGGGACAGGCCGGAGGAGCAGTACTTC. Translation: CASSLYWDRPEEQYF.

This clonotype occurred many times. This rearrangement joins TRBV7-6 to TRBJ1-2, with D possibly TRBD1 on 6 matching bases. The germline V gene has CDR1 SGHVS and CDR2 FNYEAQ. There are 19 residues in the CDR3. The V and J ends lost 0 bases and 0 bases respectively, with 20 bases between them. The CDR3 is CASSLAMGAGPSANYGYTF. CDR3 DNA sequence: TGTGCCAGCAGCTTAGCGATGGGGGCAGGGCCTTCAGCTAACTATGGCTACACCTTC.

The rearrangement joins TRBV12-3 or TRBV12-4 to TRBJ2-7, with TRBD2 matching over 9 bases. The CDR3 spans 15 residues. The V and J ends lost 6 bases and 3 bases, in that order; junction bases with no gene match: 9. The DNA for the CDR3 is TGTGCCAGCAGCCCTATAGCGGGAGCCCTCTACGAGCAGTACTTC. Protein product: CASSPIAGALYEQYF.

The CDR3 spells CATAGDRRVETQYF. CDR3 nucleotide sequence: TGTGCCACCGCTGGGGATCGTAGGGTAGAGACCCAGTACTTC. The chain has TRBV10-3 and TRBJ2-5; D not certain. Germline values: CDR1 ENHRY, CDR2 SYGVKD. V gave up 10 bases and J gave up 4 bases, with 19 bases separating them. The CDR3 runs to 14 residues.

V and J are TRBV15 and TRBJ1-5, with 9 bases aligning to TRBD1. The CDR3 has 15 amino acids. The germline CDR1 and CDR2 sequences are LNHNV and YYDKDF (reference sequence). V shed 5 bases, J shed 1 base, and the junction held 3 bases outside the gene matches. CDR3 loop: CATSWGTGSNQPQHF. In DNA form, the CDR3 reads TGTGCCACCAGCTGGGGGACAGGGAGCAATCAGCCCCAGCATTTT.

This clonotype was seen at least ten times. The chain has TRBV4-2 and TRBJ1-1, with TRBD1 identical over 8 bases. V trimming: 2 bases; J trimming: 2 bases; junction bases outside the gene matches: 4. Germline lookup yields CDR1 LGHNA and CDR2 YNFKEQ. This CDR3 is built from 15 residues. The CDR3 DNA follows: TGTGCCAGCAGCCAACCCGGGACAGGAAACACTGAAGCTTTCTTT. Its translation is CASSQPGTGNTEAFF.

The rearrangement uses TRBV5-6 and TRBJ1-4; the D gene is possibly TRBD1 (5 bases). The CDR3 is 15 residues long. V was pared by 2 bases and J by 0 bases, with 8 bases between. Germline V lookup: CDR1 SGHDT, CDR2 YYEEEE. Here the CDR3 reads CASSFWGATNEKLFF. For the CDR3, the DNA is TGTGCCAGCAGCTTTTGGGGGGCAACTAATGAAAAACTGTTTTTT.

The rearrangement links TRBV3-1 to TRBJ1-3; D is undetermined. Trimming shortened V by 0 bases and J by 3 bases, and 9 bases separated the two germline ends. This CDR3 contains 15 residues. Germline values: CDR1 LGHDT, CDR2 YNNKEL (reference sequence). CDR3 loop: CASSQDWGFGNTIYF. Written as DNA, the CDR3 is TGTGCCAGCAGCCAAGATTGGGGATTTGGAAACACCATATATTTT.